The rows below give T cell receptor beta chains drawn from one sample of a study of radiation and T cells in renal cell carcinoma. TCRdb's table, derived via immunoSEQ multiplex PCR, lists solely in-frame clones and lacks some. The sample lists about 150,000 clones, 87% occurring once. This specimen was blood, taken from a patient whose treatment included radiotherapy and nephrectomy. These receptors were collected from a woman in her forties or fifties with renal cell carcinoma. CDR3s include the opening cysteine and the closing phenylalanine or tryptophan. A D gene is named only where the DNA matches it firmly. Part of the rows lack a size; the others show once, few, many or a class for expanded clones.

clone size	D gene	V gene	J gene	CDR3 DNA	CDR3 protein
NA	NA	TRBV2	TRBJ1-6	TGTGCCAGCAGTCGCAACCCACACGGGACCTCAAGGGAAAATTCACCCCTCCACTTT	CASSRNPHGTSRENSPLHF
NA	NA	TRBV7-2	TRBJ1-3	TGTGCCAGCAGCCGCAGACCGTTGCGGGGTGGAAACACCATATATTTT	CASSRRPLRGGNTIYF
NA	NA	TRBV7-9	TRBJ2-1	TGTGCCAGCAGCCCACCAAAGTTGGGTCGCCCCTACAATGAGCAGTTCTTC	CASSPPKLGRPYNEQFF
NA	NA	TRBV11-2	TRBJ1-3	TGTGCCAGCAGCTCCACACCCTCTGGAAACACCATATATTTT	CASSSTPSGNTIYF
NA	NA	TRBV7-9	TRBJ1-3	TGTGCCAGCAGCTTAGTGGGGACTGGAAACACCATATATTTT	CASSLVGTGNTIYF
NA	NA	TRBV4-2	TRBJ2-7	TGTGCCAGCAGCCTAAGCGACCTGCAATCCTACGAGCAGTACTTC	CASSLSDLQSYEQYF
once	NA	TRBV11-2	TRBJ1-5	TGTGCCAGCAGCCCGTCCTGGGATCAGCCCCAGCATTTT	CASSPSWDQPQHF
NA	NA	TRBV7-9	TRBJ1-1	TGTGCCAGCAGCTTAGCTCTGAACACTGAAGCTTTCTTT	CASSLALNTEAFF
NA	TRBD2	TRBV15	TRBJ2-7	TGTGCCACCAAAGCGACTAGCGTCTCCTACGAGCAGTACTTC	CATKATSVSYEQYF
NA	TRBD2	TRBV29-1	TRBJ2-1	TGCAGCGTTGAATTCCCCGGGACTAGCGGTTACAATGAGCAGTTCTTC	CSVEFPGTSGYNEQFF
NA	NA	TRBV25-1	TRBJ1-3	TGTGCCAGCCGGGAAAAATCTGGAAACACCATATATTTT	CASREKSGNTIYF